This is a list of T cell receptor beta chains from one sample in a study of CD4+ T cells in melanoma. Assay used: immunoSEQ multiplex PCR; TCRdb lists only in-frame clones, some missing. Here the sample spans some 10,000 clones, 71% being singletons. Material for sequencing was cells from a culture (not recorded whether cultured in vitro). Receptors originate from a human donor with melanoma. Both conserved end residues are part of each CDR3. Fields, in order: J gene, D gene, V gene, CDR3 length, clone size, CDR3 protein, CDR3 DNA. A D gene is named only where the DNA matches it firmly. Size tells how often a clone was seen (once, few, many) or the class of an expanded clone, and some rows leave it out.

TRBJ1-6 | - | TRBV6-5 | 13 | once | CASSYRGGSPLHF | TGTGCCAGCAGTTATAGGGGTGGGTCACCCCTCCACTTT
TRBJ2-1 | TRBD2 | TRBV11-2 | 15 | once | CASSPGLASYNEQFF | TGTGCCAGCAGCCCTGGACTAGCGTCCTACAATGAGCAGTTCTTC
TRBJ2-5 | - | TRBV29-1 | 11 | - | CSGNMGETQYF | TGCAGCGGGAACATGGGGGAGACCCAGTACTTC
TRBJ2-4 | - | TRBV2 | 15 | few | CASRQGTIAKNIQYF | TGTGCCAGCAGGCAGGGTACCATAGCCAAAAACATTCAGTACTTC
TRBJ2-2 | TRBD2 | TRBV5-4 | 16 | once | CASSWAGAGGPGELFF | TGTGCCAGCAGCTGGGCAGGAGCGGGGGGGCCCGGGGAGCTGTTTTTT
TRBJ2-7 | TRBD2 | TRBV27 | 14 | few | CASKWSGGTYEQYF | TGTGCCAGCAAGTGGAGCGGGGGAACCTACGAGCAGTACTTC
TRBJ2-7 | - | TRBV27 | 16 | - | CASSSQTGPRIYEQYF | TGTGCCAGCAGTTCCCAGACAGGCCCAAGAATTTACGAGCAGTACTTC
TRBJ2-3 | - | TRBV11-2 | 12 | - | CASEVGSNTQYF | TGTGCCAGCGAAGTGGGGTCGAATACGCAGTATTTT
TRBJ1-1 | - | TRBV6-5 | 12 | - | CASSRDTGEAFF | TGTGCCAGCAGTCGGGACACCGGTGAAGCTTTCTTT
TRBJ2-2 | TRBD1 | TRBV4-1 | 16 | - | CASSQGDRVLTGELFF | TGCGCCAGCAGCCAGGGAGACAGGGTTCTGACCGGGGAGCTGTTTTTT
TRBJ1-5 | - | TRBV19 | 14 | - | CAGSRVGGNQPQHF | TGTGCCGGATCGCGCGTCGGGGGGAATCAGCCCCAGCATTTT
TRBJ1-4 | TRBD1 | TRBV11-2 | 16 | few | CASSSLSGGLHEKLFF | TGTGCCAGCAGCTCCCTATCAGGGGGCTTGCATGAAAAACTGTTTTTT
TRBJ2-1 | TRBD2 | TRBV15 | 14 | - | CATSRGTSGNEQFF | TGTGCCACCAGCAGAGGGACTAGCGGCAATGAGCAGTTCTTC
TRBJ1-1 | - | TRBV6-5 | 13 | - | CASSPPSGREAFF | TGTGCCAGCAGCCCTCCCTCAGGGAGAGAAGCTTTCTTT
TRBJ1-2 | TRBD1 | TRBV15 | 16 | - | CATSRDNWDRDRGYTF | TGTGCCACCAGCAGAGACAATTGGGACAGGGATCGTGGCTACACCTTC